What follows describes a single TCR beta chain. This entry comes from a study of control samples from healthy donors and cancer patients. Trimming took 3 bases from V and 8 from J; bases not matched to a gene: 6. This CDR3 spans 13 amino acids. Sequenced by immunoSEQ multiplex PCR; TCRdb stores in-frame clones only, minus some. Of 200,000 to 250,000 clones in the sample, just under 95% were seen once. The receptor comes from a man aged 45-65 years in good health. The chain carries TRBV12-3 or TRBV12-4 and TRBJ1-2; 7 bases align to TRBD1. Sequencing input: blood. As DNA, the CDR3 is TGTGCCAGCAGTTTTAGGGGGCAGGAGGGCTACACCTTC. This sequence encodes CASSFRGQEGYTF.